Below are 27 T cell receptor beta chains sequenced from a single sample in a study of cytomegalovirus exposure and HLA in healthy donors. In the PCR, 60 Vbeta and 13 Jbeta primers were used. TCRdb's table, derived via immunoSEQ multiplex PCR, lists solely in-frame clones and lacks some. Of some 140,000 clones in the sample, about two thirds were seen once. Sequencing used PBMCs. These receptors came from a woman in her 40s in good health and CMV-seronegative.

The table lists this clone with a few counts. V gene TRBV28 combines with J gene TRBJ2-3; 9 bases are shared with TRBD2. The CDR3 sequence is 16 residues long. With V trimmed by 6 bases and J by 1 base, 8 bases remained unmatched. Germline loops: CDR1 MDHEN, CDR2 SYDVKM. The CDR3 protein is CASRLELAGRTDTQYF. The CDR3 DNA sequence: TGTGCCAGCAGGTTGGAGCTAGCGGGGCGCACAGATACGCAGTATTTT. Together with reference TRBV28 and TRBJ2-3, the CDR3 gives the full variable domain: DVKVTQSSRYLVKRTGEKVFLECVQDMDHENMFWYRQDPGLGLRLIYFSYDVKMKEKGDIPEGYSVSREKKERFSLILESASTNQTSMYLCASRLELAGRTDTQYFGPGTRLTVL.

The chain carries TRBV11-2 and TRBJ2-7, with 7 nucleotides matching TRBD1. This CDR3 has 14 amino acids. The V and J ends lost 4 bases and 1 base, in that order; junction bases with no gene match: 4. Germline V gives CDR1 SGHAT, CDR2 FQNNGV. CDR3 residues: CASSSLTGSYEQYF. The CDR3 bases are TGTGCCAGCAGCTCCCTGACAGGGTCCTACGAGCAGTACTTC.

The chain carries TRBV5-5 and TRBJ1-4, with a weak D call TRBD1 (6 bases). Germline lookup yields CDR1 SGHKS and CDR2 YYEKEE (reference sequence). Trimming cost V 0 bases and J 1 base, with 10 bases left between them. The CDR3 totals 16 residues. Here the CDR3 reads CASSLAAGVTNEKLFF. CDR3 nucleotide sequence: TGTGCCAGCAGCTTGGCCGCAGGGGTAACTAATGAAAAACTGTTTTTT.

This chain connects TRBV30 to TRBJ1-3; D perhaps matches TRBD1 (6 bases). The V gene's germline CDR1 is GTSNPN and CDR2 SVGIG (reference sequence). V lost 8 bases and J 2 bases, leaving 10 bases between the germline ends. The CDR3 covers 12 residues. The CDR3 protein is CARTVPGNTIYF. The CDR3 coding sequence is TGTGCCCGGACAGTACCTGGAAACACCATATATTTT. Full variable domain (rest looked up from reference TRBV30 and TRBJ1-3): SQTIHQWPATLVQPVGSPLSLECTVEGTSNPNLYWYRQAAGRGLQLLFYSVGIGQISSEVPQNLSASRPQDRQFILSSKKLLLSDSGFYLCARTVPGNTIYFGEGSWLTVV.

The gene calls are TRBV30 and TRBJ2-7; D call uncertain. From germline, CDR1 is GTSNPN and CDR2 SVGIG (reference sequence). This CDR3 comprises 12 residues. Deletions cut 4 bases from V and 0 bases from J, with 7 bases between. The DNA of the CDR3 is TGTGCCTGGACCTCTTACTCCTACGAGCAGTACTTC. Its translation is CAWTSYSYEQYF.

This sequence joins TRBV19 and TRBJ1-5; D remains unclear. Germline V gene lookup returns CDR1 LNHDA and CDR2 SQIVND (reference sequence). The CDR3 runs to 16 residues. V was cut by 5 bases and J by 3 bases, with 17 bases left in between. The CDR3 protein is CASSPPFGQPNQPQHF. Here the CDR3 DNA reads TGTGCCAGTAGTCCCCCATTTGGGCAGCCCAATCAGCCCCAGCATTTT.

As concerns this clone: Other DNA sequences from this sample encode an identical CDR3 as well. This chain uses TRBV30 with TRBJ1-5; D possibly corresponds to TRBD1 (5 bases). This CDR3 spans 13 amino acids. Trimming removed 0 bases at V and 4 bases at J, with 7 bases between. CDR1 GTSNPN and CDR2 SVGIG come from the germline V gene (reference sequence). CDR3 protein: CAWSVGGNQPQHF. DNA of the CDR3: TGTGCCTGGAGTGTGGGGGGAAATCAGCCCCAGCATTTT.

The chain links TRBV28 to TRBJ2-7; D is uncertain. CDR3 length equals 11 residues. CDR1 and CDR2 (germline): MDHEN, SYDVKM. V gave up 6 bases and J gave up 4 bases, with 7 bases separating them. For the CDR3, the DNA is TGTGCCAGCAGCCTAAAGTACGAGCAGTACTTC. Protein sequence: CASSLKYEQYF.

The CDR3 reads CASSLLQGLYDIQYF. The CDR3, as DNA: TGTGCCAGCAGCCTACTACAGGGCCTCTATGACATTCAGTACTTC. V and J are TRBV7-9 and TRBJ2-4, with TRBD1 as a possible D gene (6 bases). Deletions cut 5 bases from V and 8 bases from J, with 19 bases between. The CDR3 is made up of 15 amino acids. Germline CDR1 is SEHNR and CDR2 is FQNEAQ (reference sequence).

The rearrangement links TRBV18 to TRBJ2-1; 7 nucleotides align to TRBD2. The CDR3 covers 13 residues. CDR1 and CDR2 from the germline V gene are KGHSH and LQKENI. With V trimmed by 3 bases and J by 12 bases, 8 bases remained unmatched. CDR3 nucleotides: TGTGCCAGCTCACCGAGTTATGAGCGGGGGCAGTTCTTC. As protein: CASSPSYERGQFF.

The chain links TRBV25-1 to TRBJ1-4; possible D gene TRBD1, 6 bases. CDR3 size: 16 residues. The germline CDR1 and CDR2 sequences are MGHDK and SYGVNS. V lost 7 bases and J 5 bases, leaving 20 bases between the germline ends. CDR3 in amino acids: CASTQGSTLFNEKLFF. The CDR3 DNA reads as TGTGCCAGCACTCAGGGGTCAACTCTTTTCAATGAAAAACTGTTTTTT.

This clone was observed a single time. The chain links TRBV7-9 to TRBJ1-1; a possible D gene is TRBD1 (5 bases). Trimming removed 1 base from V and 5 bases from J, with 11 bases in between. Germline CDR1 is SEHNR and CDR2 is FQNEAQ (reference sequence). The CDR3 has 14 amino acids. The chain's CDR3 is CASSLEIGGTEAFF. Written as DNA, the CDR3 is TGTGCCAGCAGCTTAGAGATTGGGGGGACTGAAGCTTTCTTT.

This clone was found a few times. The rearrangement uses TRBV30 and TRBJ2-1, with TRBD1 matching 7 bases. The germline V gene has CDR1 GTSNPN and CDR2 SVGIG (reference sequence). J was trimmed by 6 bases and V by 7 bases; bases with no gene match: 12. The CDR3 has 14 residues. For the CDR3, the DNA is TGTGCCTCCGACGTGACAGGGATGCTCAATGAGCAGTTCTTC. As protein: CASDVTGMLNEQFF.

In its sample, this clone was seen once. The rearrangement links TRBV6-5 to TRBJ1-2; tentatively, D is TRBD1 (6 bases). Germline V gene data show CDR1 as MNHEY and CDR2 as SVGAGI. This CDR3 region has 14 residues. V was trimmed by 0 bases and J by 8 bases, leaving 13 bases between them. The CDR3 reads CASSYSGAGDGYTF. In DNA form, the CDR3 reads TGTGCCAGCAGTTACTCAGGGGCAGGGGACGGCTACACCTTC.

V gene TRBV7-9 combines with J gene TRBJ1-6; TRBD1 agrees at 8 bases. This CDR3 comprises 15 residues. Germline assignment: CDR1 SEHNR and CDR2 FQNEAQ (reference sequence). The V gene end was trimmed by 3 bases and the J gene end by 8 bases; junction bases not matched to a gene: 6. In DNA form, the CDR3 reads TGTGCCAGCAGCTTCCTTGGGACAGGTGATTCACCCCTCCACTTT. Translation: CASSFLGTGDSPLHF.

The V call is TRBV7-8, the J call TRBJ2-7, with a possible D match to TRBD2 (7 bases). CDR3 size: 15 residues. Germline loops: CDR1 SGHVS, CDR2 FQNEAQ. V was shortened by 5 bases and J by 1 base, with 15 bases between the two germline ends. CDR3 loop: CASSPRRGGSYEQYF. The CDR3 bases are TGTGCCAGCAGCCCACGAAGGGGGGGTTCCTACGAGCAGTACTTC.

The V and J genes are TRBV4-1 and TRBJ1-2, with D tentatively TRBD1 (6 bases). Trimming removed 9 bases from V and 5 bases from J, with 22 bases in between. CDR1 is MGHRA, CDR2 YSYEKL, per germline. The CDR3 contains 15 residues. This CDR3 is CASHLGQSPLYGYTF. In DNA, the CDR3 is TGCGCCAGTCACCTAGGACAGTCACCTCTATATGGCTACACCTTC.

DNA of the CDR3: TGTGCCAGCAGCCAAGTTTGGGGGGATCAGCCCCAGCATTTT. It yields the protein CASSQVWGDQPQHF. The rearrangement joins TRBV4-2 to TRBJ1-5; D possibly corresponds to TRBD1 (5 bases). CDR1 is LGHNA and CDR2 is YNFKEQ in the germline V gene. The CDR3 is 14 amino acids. V lost 1 base to trimming and J lost 5 bases, with 9 bases between them.

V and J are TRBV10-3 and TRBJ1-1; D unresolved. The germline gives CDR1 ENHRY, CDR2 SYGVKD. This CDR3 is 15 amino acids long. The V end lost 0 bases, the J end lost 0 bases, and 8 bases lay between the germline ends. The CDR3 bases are TGTGCCATCAGTGAGTCGGGGAGATTGAACACTGAAGCTTTCTTT. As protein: CAISESGRLNTEAFF.

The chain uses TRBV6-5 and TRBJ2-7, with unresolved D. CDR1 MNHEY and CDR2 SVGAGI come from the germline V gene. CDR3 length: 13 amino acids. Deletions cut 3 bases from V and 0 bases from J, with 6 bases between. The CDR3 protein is CASSYDTSYEQYF. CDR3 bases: TGTGCCAGCAGTTATGACACCTCCTACGAGCAGTACTTC.

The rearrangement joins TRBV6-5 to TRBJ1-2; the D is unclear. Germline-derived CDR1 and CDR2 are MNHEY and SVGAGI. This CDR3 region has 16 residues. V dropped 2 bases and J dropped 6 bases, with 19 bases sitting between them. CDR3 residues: CASSYGLRGSSDGYTF. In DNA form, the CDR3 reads TGTGCCAGCAGTTACGGCCTCAGAGGTTCCTCCGATGGCTACACCTTC.

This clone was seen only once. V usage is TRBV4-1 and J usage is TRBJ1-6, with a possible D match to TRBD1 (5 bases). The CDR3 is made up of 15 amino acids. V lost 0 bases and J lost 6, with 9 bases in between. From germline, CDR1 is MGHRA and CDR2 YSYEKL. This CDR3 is CASSQEGRANSPLHF. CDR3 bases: TGCGCCAGCAGCCAAGAGGGCAGGGCTAATTCACCCCTCCACTTT.

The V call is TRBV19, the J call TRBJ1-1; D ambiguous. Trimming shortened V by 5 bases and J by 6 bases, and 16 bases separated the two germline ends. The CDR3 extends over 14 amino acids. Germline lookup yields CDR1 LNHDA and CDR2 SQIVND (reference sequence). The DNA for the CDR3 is TGTGCCAGTAGTCCGGCGTGGGAGGACGCTGAAGCTTTCTTT. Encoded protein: CASSPAWEDAEAFF.

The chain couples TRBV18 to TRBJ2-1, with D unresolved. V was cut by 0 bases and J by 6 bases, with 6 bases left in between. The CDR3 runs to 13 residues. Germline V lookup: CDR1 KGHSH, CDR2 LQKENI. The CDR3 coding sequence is TGTGCCAGCTCACCACCGCTAGGCAATGAGCAGTTCTTC. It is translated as CASSPPLGNEQFF.

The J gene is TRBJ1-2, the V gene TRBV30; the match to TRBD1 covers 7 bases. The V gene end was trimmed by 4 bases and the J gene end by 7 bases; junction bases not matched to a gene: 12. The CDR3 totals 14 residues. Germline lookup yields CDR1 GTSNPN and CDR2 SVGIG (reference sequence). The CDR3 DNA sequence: TGTGCCTGGACCCCGGGACAGTGGGGTAGTGGCTACACCTTC. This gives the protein CAWTPGQWGSGYTF.

The CDR3 is CASRAGTGVNYGYTF. The CDR3 nucleotides read TGTGCCAGCAGAGCCGGGACAGGAGTTAACTATGGCTACACCTTC. V gene TRBV2 combines with J gene TRBJ1-2; 8 nucleotides line up with TRBD1. Trimming cost V 6 bases and J 1 base; bases outside gene matches: 7. The germline CDR1 and CDR2 sequences are SNHLY and FYNNEI. This CDR3 has 15 amino acids.

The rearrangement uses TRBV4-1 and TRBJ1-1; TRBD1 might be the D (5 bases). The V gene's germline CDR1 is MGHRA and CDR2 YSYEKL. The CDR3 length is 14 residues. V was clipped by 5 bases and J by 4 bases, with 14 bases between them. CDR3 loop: CASSAGPGGTEAFF. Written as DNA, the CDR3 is TGCGCCAGCAGCGCAGGCCCGGGGGGCACTGAAGCTTTCTTT.